This entry lists 32 T cell receptor beta chains sequenced from one sample in a study of metastatic and nonmetastatic thyroid tumors. Prior to thyroid surgery, none of the patients had received any treatment. MiXCR was used by TCRdb to re-call the PCR reads. The table lists 45,000 to 55,000 clones, around 25% of them singletons. The sequenced material came from blood. The receptor source for this set is a male donor with papillary thyroid cancer or a benign thyroid nodule (not recorded which). Some clones in this sample may be carry-over from other donors' samples.

This chain uses TRBV30 with TRBJ1-4, with 7 bases identical to TRBD1. The CDR3 has 16 residues. Germline V gene data show CDR1 as GTSNPN and CDR2 as SVGIG (reference sequence). V shed 0 bases, J shed 8 bases, and the junction held 12 bases outside the gene matches. CDR3 nucleotide sequence: TGTGCCTGGAGTGTGGTGGGACAGCTACGAGGGGAAAAACTGTTTTTT. Encoded protein: CAWSVVGQLRGEKLFF.

The chain employs TRBV11-1 and TRBJ2-7; the D gene is possibly TRBD1 (6 bases). The CDR3 consists of 13 residues. Germline assignment: CDR1 SGHAT and CDR2 FQDESV (reference sequence). V lost 5 bases, J lost 3 bases, and 11 bases lay in between. CDR3 bases: TGTGCCAGCAGCCCCGGACAGATCTACGAGCAGTACTTC. Translation gives CASSPGQIYEQYF.

The rearrangement joins TRBV7-6 to TRBJ2-1; D may match TRBD1 or TRBD2 (5 bases each). Germline V gene data show CDR1 as SGHVS and CDR2 as FNYEAQ. The V gene lost 5 bases and the J gene lost 5 bases, with 19 bases spanning the gap. The CDR3 loop spans 16 amino acids. This chain's CDR3 is CASSPAVQGRNNEQFF. The CDR3 nucleotides are TGTGCCAGCAGCCCCGCCGTGCAGGGACGGAACAATGAGCAGTTCTTC.

V gene TRBV24-1 combines with J gene TRBJ1-2, with no clear D. The CDR3 has 15 amino acids. Between the trimmed V and J ends, which lost 3 bases and 6 bases, there was a span of 16 bases. Germline assignment: CDR1 KGHDR and CDR2 SFDVKD. CDR3 protein: CATSDTLGGNDGYTF. The CDR3 DNA reads as TGTGCCACCAGTGATACCCTCGGCGGGAACGATGGCTACACCTTC.

This clone was counted at least ten times. The junction does not match germline at one end; this may be a read error. Other DNA variants within this sample encode the same CDR3. The J gene is TRBJ2-5, the V gene TRBV10-2; D is unresolved. Germline CDR1 reads WSHSY; CDR2 reads SAAADI. The CDR3 is made up of 13 amino acids. CDR3 sequence (DNA): TGCGCCAGCAGACCCGACGGGCAGAAGACCCAGTACTTT. It encodes CASRPDGQKTQYF.

This clone turned up a few times. This may stem from a read error, because a much larger clone lies one nucleotide away. This chain uses TRBV20-1 with TRBJ2-1; 12 bases agree with TRBD2. The trim removed 1 base at V and 9 bases at J, leaving 13 bases unmatched. Germline CDR1 DFQATT, CDR2 SNEGSKA (reference sequence). The CDR3 is 17 residues long. CDR3 sequence: CSARGPTSGSPGGEQFF. DNA for the CDR3: TGCAGTGCTAGAGGCCCGACTAGCGGGAGCCCCGGGGGTGAGCAGTTCTTC.

This clone was seen many times. The chain is built from TRBV7-2 and TRBJ2-7; the D gene could be TRBD1 or TRBD2 (5 bases each). In germline, CDR1 is SGHTA, CDR2 FQGNSA. Trimming took off 5 bases at V and 6 bases at J, with 20 bases between the two ends. The CDR3 is 15 residues long. Here the CDR3 reads CASSPRSGTAGEQYF. CDR3 sequence (DNA): TGTGCCAGCAGCCCCCGCTCGGGGACGGCCGGCGAGCAGTACTTC.

This clone was seen many times. The J gene is TRBJ2-7, the V gene TRBV10-2, with TRBD1 as a possible D gene (5 bases). This CDR3 has 13 amino acids. In germline, CDR1 is WSHSY, CDR2 SAAADI. The V end lost 9 bases, the J end lost 0 bases, and 12 bases lay between the germline ends. CDR3: CASGRGLSYEQYF. The CDR3 DNA reads TGCGCCAGTGGAAGGGGCCTCTCCTACGAGCAGTACTTC.

The V gene is TRBV6-2 or TRBV6-3, the J gene TRBJ2-4, with 10 bases fitting TRBD1. CDR1 is MNHEY, CDR2 SVGEGT, per germline. The V gene end was trimmed by 8 bases and the J gene end by 7 bases; junction bases not matched to a gene: 5. The CDR3 sequence is 13 residues long. CDR3 in amino acids: CASARDRGNIQYF. In nucleotides, the CDR3 is TGTGCCAGCGCCCGGGACAGGGGTAACATTCAGTACTTC.

This clone was recorded at least ten times. The J gene is TRBJ1-6, the V gene TRBV4-1; possibly TRBD1 for D (6 bases). Trimming left V 1 base short and J 9 bases short, with 19 bases between. Germline CDR1 and CDR2: MGHRA and YSYEKL. CDR3 length: 17 residues. CDR3 DNA sequence: TGCGCCAGCAGCCAAGGGGCCGGGGGGCTCATTACTTCACCCCTCCACTTT. Translated, it gives CASSQGAGGLITSPLHF.

This clone came up many times. This chain connects TRBV11-1 to TRBJ2-5; maybe TRBD2 (5 bases). CDR1 is SGHAT, CDR2 FQDESV, per germline (reference sequence). With 4 bases removed from V and 5 bases from J, the gap between germline ends came to 17 bases. The CDR3 totals 15 residues. Here the CDR3 DNA reads TGTGCCAGCAGCTCTGGAACAGTTAGAGGGGAGACCCAGTACTTC. This sequence encodes CASSSGTVRGETQYF.

Comment on this clone: This could be a read error, since a much larger clone is one nucleotide away. The chain combines TRBV5-4 with TRBJ1-3, with D possibly TRBD1 on 6 matching bases. V lost 0 bases, J lost 0 bases, and 13 bases lay in between. Germline loops: CDR1 SGHNT, CDR2 YYREEE (reference sequence). The CDR3 totals 17 residues. The CDR3 region is CASSLGGTLNSGNTIYF. The CDR3 nucleotides are TGTGCCAGCAGCTTGGGTGGGACATTGAACTCTGGAAACACCATATATTTT.

The chain recombines TRBV20-1 with TRBJ1-5; possibly TRBD1 for D (6 bases). Germline CDR1 DFQATT, CDR2 SNEGSKA (reference sequence). V was cut by 5 bases and J by 0 bases, with 8 bases left in between. The CDR3 is 13 amino acids. CDR3 residues: CSARTASNQPQHF. The CDR3 region has the DNA TGCAGTGCTCGGACAGCTAGCAATCAGCCCCAGCATTTT.

As concerns this clone: At one end, the junction sequence differs from germline, possibly due to a read error. The chain is built from TRBV6-6 and TRBJ1-2; D call uncertain. CDR1 and CDR2 from the germline V gene are MNHNY and SVGAGI (reference sequence). The CDR3 sequence is 15 residues long. The CDR3 region has the DNA TGTGCCATCAGTTACTCGCCGGAAGTGGGCTATGGCTACACCTTC. This translates into CAISYSPEVGYGYTF.

This clone has a count of ten or more. The V and J genes are TRBV11-3 and TRBJ2-1; 8 bases match TRBD1. Germline V gene lookup returns CDR1 SGHNT and CDR2 YENEEA. Trimming removed 0 bases from V and 7 bases from J; junction bases left unmatched: 5. The CDR3 spans 15 residues. The CDR3 is CASSLEGTGRNEQFF. The CDR3 DNA follows: TGTGCCAGCAGCTTAGAGGGGACAGGAAGGAATGAGCAGTTCTTC.

In this sample, this clone turned up many times. J is TRBJ1-2 and V is TRBV6-1, with D tentatively TRBD1 (6 bases). V was trimmed by 3 bases and J by 6 bases, leaving 14 bases between them. Germline V CDR1 and CDR2: MNHNS, SASEGT. The CDR3 runs 14 residues. The CDR3 spells CASSEGGTGDGYTF. CDR3 sequence (DNA): TGTGCCAGCAGTGAGGGGGGCACGGGTGATGGCTACACCTTC.

This clone was observed a few times. The V gene is TRBV19, the J gene TRBJ1-1; a weak D match, TRBD1 (5 bases). V was trimmed by 7 bases and J by 0 bases, leaving 12 bases between them. This CDR3 is 14 amino acids long. Germline V CDR1 and CDR2: LNHDA, SQIVND (reference sequence). The CDR3 coding sequence is TGTGCCAGTACCCGCGGACACTTGAACACTGAAGCTTTCTTT. Its translation is CASTRGHLNTEAFF.

The chain recombines TRBV30 with TRBJ1-2, with D possibly matching TRBD1 (5 bases). Germline CDR1 is GTSNPN and CDR2 is SVGIG (reference sequence). The CDR3 sequence is 13 residues long. V lost 2 bases and J 2 bases, leaving 9 bases between the germline ends. For the CDR3, the DNA is TGTGCCTGGAGTCAGGGTCTAAACTATGGCTACACCTTC. Translated, it gives CAWSQGLNYGYTF. Complete variable domain (other parts from reference TRBV30 and TRBJ1-2): SQTIHQWPATLVQPVGSPLSLECTVEGTSNPNLYWYRQAAGRGLQLLFYSVGIGQISSEVPQNLSASRPQDRQFILSSKKLLLSDSGFYLCAWSQGLNYGYTFGSGTRLTVV.

The genes are TRBV11-2 and TRBJ1-2, with D tentatively TRBD1 (5 bases). The CDR3 is made up of 16 amino acids. Trimming took off 4 bases at V and 2 bases at J, with 17 bases between the two ends. CDR1 and CDR2 from the germline V gene are SGHAT and FQNNGV. The CDR3: CASSSRGVGLNYGYTF. In DNA form, the CDR3 reads TGTGCCAGCAGCTCTCGGGGGGTGGGGCTCAACTATGGCTACACCTTC.

This clone was recorded many times. This sequence joins TRBV9 and TRBJ2-4; 7 nucleotides align to TRBD1. The V gene end was trimmed by 3 bases and the J gene end by 4 bases; junction bases not matched to a gene: 7. CDR1 SGDLS and CDR2 YYNGEE come from the germline V gene. CDR3 length equals 15 residues. The CDR3 loop reads CASSAPGTAKNIQYF. The CDR3 nucleotides are TGTGCCAGCAGCGCCCCCGGGACAGCGAAAAACATTCAGTACTTC.

The chain carries TRBV6-1 and TRBJ1-2; tentatively, D is TRBD1 (5 bases). CDR3 length: 17 residues. The germline gives CDR1 MNHNS, CDR2 SASEGT. With 6 bases removed from V and 8 bases from J, the gap between germline ends came to 28 bases. This CDR3 reads CASSPKQPTVRDRGYTF. CDR3 in DNA: TGTGCCAGCAGCCCGAAACAACCAACCGTCAGGGACCGCGGCTACACCTTC.

The chain joins TRBV27 to TRBJ2-7, with 9 bases identical to TRBD2. From germline, CDR1 is MNHEY and CDR2 SMNVEV (reference sequence). There are 14 residues in the CDR3. J was trimmed by 4 bases and V by 6 bases; bases with no gene match: 7. The CDR3 protein is CASRIAGAVYEQYF. CDR3 nucleotides: TGTGCCAGCAGGATAGCGGGAGCGGTATACGAGCAGTACTTC.

V gene TRBV18 combines with J gene TRBJ2-7; no firm D call. The germline V gene has CDR1 KGHSH and CDR2 LQKENI. V was clipped by 3 bases and J by 1 base, with 10 bases between them. The CDR3 spans 14 residues. CDR3 nucleotides: TGTGCCAGCTCACCGGGAAAGGGATCCTACGAGCAGTACTTC. Amino acids: CASSPGKGSYEQYF.

This clone came up many times. The CDR3 loop is CASSLGQTNTEAFF. The CDR3 DNA sequence: TGTGCCAGCTCACTAGGACAGACCAACACTGAAGCTTTCTTT. This chain joins TRBV18 and TRBJ1-1; D may be TRBD1 (6 bases). Germline CDR1 is KGHSH and CDR2 is LQKENI. CDR3 size: 14 residues. V lost 4 bases and J lost 2, with 11 bases in between. The full variable domain, rest sourced from reference TRBV18 and TRBJ1-1, is NAGVMQNPRHLVRRRGQEARLRCSPMKGHSHVYWYRQLPEEGLKFMVYLQKENIIDESGMPKERFSAEFPKEGPSILRIQQVVRGDSAAYFCASSLGQTNTEAFFGQGTRLTVV.

This clone was observed a handful of times. The junction departs from the called germline gene at one end, perhaps through a read error. V is TRBV6-1 and J is TRBJ1-2; tentatively, D is TRBD1 (6 bases). This CDR3 region has 19 residues. CDR1 and CDR2 (germline): MNHNS, SASEGT. CDR3: CARSEWSRPDSGVLVGYTF. CDR3 bases: TGTGCCCGCAGTGAATGGAGTCGCCCGGACAGTGGCGTCCTAGTCGGCTACACCTTC.

This clone came up many times. The V call is TRBV19, the J call TRBJ1-1; D is unresolved. The germline V gene has CDR1 LNHDA and CDR2 SQIVND (reference sequence). V was cut by 6 bases and J by 4 bases, with 12 bases left in between. This CDR3 contains 13 residues. CDR3 sequence (DNA): TGTGCCAGTAGGGCCCGGAGTCGCACTGAAGCTTTCTTT. Translation: CASRARSRTEAFF.

This clone showed up just a few times. The chain carries TRBV2 and TRBJ2-1; the D is unclear. CDR3 size: 13 residues. V lost 11 bases, J lost 1 base, and 12 bases lay in between. Germline-derived CDR1 and CDR2 are SNHLY and FYNNEI. CDR3 sequence reads: CASLTRSYNEQFF. For the CDR3, the DNA is TGTGCCTCCCTGACTCGGTCCTACAATGAGCAGTTCTTC.

This clone was seen many times. The chain carries TRBV7-9 and TRBJ2-1; TRBD2 aligns across 12 bases. With 2 bases clipped from V and 8 bases from J, the junction kept 4 bases outside the gene matches. The germline CDR1 and CDR2 sequences are SEHNR and FQNEAQ (reference sequence). This CDR3 has 15 residues. CDR3: CASSLTSGRIDEQFF. The CDR3 nucleotides read TGTGCCAGCAGCTTAACTAGCGGGAGGATCGATGAGCAGTTCTTC.

In its sample, this clone was seen many times. This sample also contains other DNA sequences that code for the same CDR3. V and J are TRBV20-1 and TRBJ2-5; the D gene is possibly TRBD2 (6 bases). CDR3 length equals 15 residues. Trimming removed 1 base from V and 0 bases from J, with 12 bases in between. CDR1 DFQATT and CDR2 SNEGSKA come from the germline V gene (reference sequence). The CDR3 coding sequence is TGCAGTGCTAGAGGTATATCGGGAGACCAAGAGACCCAGTACTTC. This translates into CSARGISGDQETQYF.

This chain links TRBV5-1 with TRBJ2-7, with D perhaps matching TRBD1 or TRBD2 (5 bases each). The CDR3 spans 12 residues. Trimming removed 4 bases from V and 4 bases from J, with 9 bases in between. The V gene's germline CDR1 is SGHRS and CDR2 YFSETQ. The CDR3 is CASSQGGYEQYF. The CDR3 nucleotides are TGCGCCAGCAGCCAGGGCGGGTACGAGCAGTACTTC.

This clone appeared many times. The chain combines TRBV7-9 with TRBJ1-5; 11 bases are a match to TRBD1. The CDR3 extends over 15 amino acids. V was clipped by 0 bases and J by 9 bases; unmatched bases: 4. Germline loops: CDR1 SEHNR, CDR2 FQNEAQ (reference sequence). The CDR3 nucleotides read TGTGCCAGCAGCTTAGCCTCGGACAGGGGGCCGCCCCAGCATTTT. It specifies CASSLASDRGPPQHF.

To note about this clone: Being one base from a much bigger clone, this may be a read error. This sequence joins TRBV20-1 and TRBJ2-5; 12 bases map to TRBD2. CDR3 length: 18 amino acids. Germline CDR1 and CDR2: DFQATT and SNEGSKA (reference sequence). The CDR3 nucleotides are TGCAGTGTCAAACCCGGGCTAGCGGGAGGGGACTTCCAAGAGACCGAGTACTTC. Translated: CSVKPGLAGGDFQETEYF.